This T cell receptor (beta chain) comes out of a study of CD8+ T cells in alopecia areata. This clone was recorded a few times. The antigen remains undetermined. Study-level findings and limits: Lesional scalp exceeded normal scalp in clonality, especially in alopecia totalis/universalis. While patients received tofacitinib, many expanded lesional clones remained present in scalp and blood.

Treatment in this sample: oral pan-JAK inhibitor, 5-10 mg twice daily. RNA extraction was followed by reverse transcription into cDNA, which acted as the sequencing template. Profiled with immunoSEQ multiplex PCR; TCRdb holds only in-frame clones, not every one. The sample records roughly 190,000 clones, 45% to 75% being singletons. Looked up from germline, CDR1 is SQVTM and CDR2 is ANQGSEA. With 5 bases clipped from V and 2 bases from J, the junction kept 3 bases outside the gene matches. The length of the CDR3 is 13 residues. This chain uses TRBV29-1 with TRBJ2-3; 8 positions match TRBD2. The material was CD4+ T cells sorted from blood, obtained at week 4, from a patient treated with tofacitinib. This receptor was obtained from a human donor with alopecia areata. CDR3 region: CSVQLADTDTQYF. The CDR3 nucleotides are TGCAGCGTTCAACTAGCGGACACAGATACGCAGTATTTT.